These 20 T cell receptor beta chains were all obtained from the same sample, sequenced in a study of PD-1 blockade in classical Hodgkin lymphoma. The data were produced by immunoSEQ multiplex PCR, yet TCRdb's version contains in-frame clones alone and is incomplete. The sample records fewer than 45,000 clones, approximately 86% being singletons. Brentuximab vedotin exposure varied, and every patient relapsed after autologous stem cell transplantation. The sequencing used peripheral blood mononuclear cells (PBMCs), collected before the second cycle of nivolumab. These receptors were taken from a human donor with classical Hodgkin lymphoma.

V is TRBV5-1 and J is TRBJ2-1; TRBD2 agrees at 12 bases. J was trimmed by 8 bases and V by 0 bases; bases with no gene match: 9. This CDR3 has 17 residues. Germline V gene data show CDR1 as SGHRS and CDR2 as YFSETQ. Here the CDR3 DNA reads TGCGCCAGCAGCTTGGTGGCTAGCGGGGGGGCCGCTGATGAGCAGTTCTTC. It yields the protein CASSLVASGGAADEQFF.

V gene TRBV5-1 combines with J gene TRBJ2-1; TRBD2 agrees at 12 bases. Germline V gene data show CDR1 as SGHRS and CDR2 as YFSETQ. The CDR3 totals 16 residues. With V trimmed by 3 bases and J by 9 bases, 10 bases remained unmatched. In DNA, the CDR3 is TGCGCCAGCAGCTGGACCGGGACTAGCGGGTCCACTGAGCAGTTCTTC. This gives the protein CASSWTGTSGSTEQFF.

V and J are TRBV19 and TRBJ1-1, with D unclear. Per germline, CDR1 LNHDA and CDR2 SQIVND (reference sequence). V was pared by 3 bases and J by 4 bases, with 6 bases between. CDR3 length: 12 amino acids. CDR3 DNA sequence: TGTGCCAGTAGTATGAGCGGCACTGAAGCTTTCTTT. Protein product: CASSMSGTEAFF. The variable domain in full, with the rest retrieved from reference TRBV19 and TRBJ1-1, is DGGITQSPKYLFRKEGQNVTLSCEQNLNHDAMYWYRQDPGQGLRLIYYSQIVNDFQKGDIAEGYSVSREKKESFPLTVTSAQKNPTAFYLCASSMSGTEAFFGQGTRLTVV.

The rearrangement links TRBV5-1 to TRBJ2-4; 13 bases line up with TRBD2. The J segment lost 4 bases and the V segment lost 4 bases, leaving 5 bases of the junction unmatched. The CDR3 totals 16 residues. Germline CDR1 and CDR2: SGHRS and YFSETQ. CDR3 residues: CASSEGLAGLKNIQYF. The DNA for the CDR3 is TGCGCCAGCAGCGAGGGACTAGCGGGGCTTAAAAACATTCAGTACTTC. The full variable domain, completed using reference TRBV5-1 and TRBJ2-4, is KAGVTQTPRYLIKTRGQQVTLSCSPISGHRSVSWYQQTPGQGLQFLFEYFSETQRNKGNFPGRFSGRQFSNSRSEMNVSTLELGDSALYLCASSEGLAGLKNIQYFGAGTRLSVL.

This clone appeared a single time. V usage is TRBV19 and J usage is TRBJ1-2, with 7 bases identical to TRBD1. V was pared by 3 bases and J by 1 base, with 5 bases of the junction left unmatched. Germline CDR1 and CDR2: LNHDA and SQIVND (reference sequence). CDR3 length: 15 residues. The chain's CDR3 is CASSMWTGSNYGYTF. DNA for the CDR3: TGTGCCAGTAGTATGTGGACAGGAAGTAACTATGGCTACACCTTC.

CDR3 sequence reads: CASSEFTGGAEGYTF. CDR3 coding DNA: TGTGCCAGCAGTGAATTTACAGGGGGCGCGGAAGGCTACACCTTC. V and J are TRBV2 and TRBJ1-2; 9 bases match TRBD1. The CDR3 is made up of 15 amino acids. Germline CDR1 is SNHLY and CDR2 is FYNNEI. V trimming: 2 bases; J trimming: 8 bases; junction bases outside the gene matches: 9.

This clone was observed once. This chain connects TRBV19 to TRBJ2-7; D is unresolved. V lost 5 bases and J 2 bases, leaving 13 bases between the germline ends. The CDR3 consists of 14 residues. Germline V gene lookup returns CDR1 LNHDA and CDR2 SQIVND (reference sequence). The CDR3 DNA reads TGTGCCAGTAGTTCCGGTCCTGGGACCTACGAGCAGTACTTC. Translating it yields CASSSGPGTYEQYF.

This clone appeared once. This sequence joins TRBV2 and TRBJ1-5; 7 positions agree with TRBD1. Germline V gene sequence: CDR1 SNHLY, CDR2 FYNNEI. Trimming removed 7 bases from V and 5 bases from J; junction bases left unmatched: 5. This CDR3 is built from 13 residues. In DNA, the CDR3 is TGTGCCAGCACAGACAGGGAATATCAGCCCCAGCATTTT. Encoded protein: CASTDREYQPQHF.

The gene calls are TRBV6-1 and TRBJ2-7; D call uncertain. The CDR3 totals 13 residues. Germline lookup yields CDR1 MNHNS and CDR2 SASEGT. Trimming took 3 bases from V and 4 from J, leaving 10 bases between them. CDR3 protein: CASSDRVGYEQYF. CDR3 in DNA: TGTGCCAGCAGTGACCGGGTTGGTTACGAGCAGTACTTC.

The rearrangement uses TRBV9 and TRBJ2-1, with D perhaps matching TRBD2 (6 bases). The germline CDR1 and CDR2 sequences are SGDLS and YYNGEE. V was shortened by 0 bases and J by 2 bases, with 18 bases between the two germline ends. The CDR3 consists of 18 residues. CDR3 nucleotide sequence: TGTGCCAGCAGCGTAGACCCCTTGGAGGCGGGGACCTACAATGAGCAGTTCTTC. Translated: CASSVDPLEAGTYNEQFF.

The chain combines TRBV7-8 with TRBJ2-5, with TRBD2 identical over 13 bases. CDR1 and CDR2 from the germline V gene are SGHVS and FQNEAQ. V shed 5 bases, J shed 2 bases, and the junction held 5 bases outside the gene matches. The CDR3 runs to 16 residues. The CDR3 protein is CASSHRGLAGQETQYF. CDR3 nucleotide sequence: TGTGCCAGCAGCCACCGGGGACTAGCGGGACAAGAGACCCAGTACTTC.

This clone was recorded only once. This sequence joins TRBV29-1 and TRBJ2-7; no reliable D call. V was shortened by 5 bases and J by 1 base, with 9 bases between the two germline ends. The CDR3 extends over 12 amino acids. Germline CDR1 and CDR2: SQVTM and ANQGSEA. CDR3 amino acids: CSVQTDSYEQYF. The CDR3 nucleotides are TGCAGCGTTCAGACGGATTCCTACGAGCAGTACTTC.

This clone was seen a few times. V is TRBV6-1 and J is TRBJ1-4; D unclear. The V gene's germline CDR1 is MNHNS and CDR2 SASEGT. There are 13 residues in the CDR3. With 4 bases removed from V and 7 bases from J, the gap between germline ends came to 10 bases. The CDR3 spells CASSAGVGEKLFF. CDR3 in DNA: TGTGCCAGCAGTGCGGGTGTCGGTGAAAAACTGTTTTTT.

DNA of the CDR3: TGTGCCAGCACCGATGTGGGGCGAGGTCCGGGGACGGGACAGAAGTCGCAGTATTTT. Translating it yields CASTDVGRGPGTGQKSQYF. The chain uses TRBV28 and TRBJ2-3; 7 nucleotides line up with TRBD1. Losses at the gene ends were 7 bases for V and 10 bases for J; bases not matched to a gene: 29. This CDR3 spans 19 amino acids. CDR1 MDHEN and CDR2 SYDVKM come from the germline V gene.

This chain links TRBV19 with TRBJ2-1, with 8 positions matching TRBD1. Germline lookup yields CDR1 LNHDA and CDR2 SQIVND (reference sequence). The CDR3 loop spans 13 amino acids. With 3 bases clipped from V and 7 bases from J, the junction kept 2 bases outside the gene matches. The CDR3 reads CASSIWTGNEQFF. For the CDR3, the DNA is TGTGCCAGTAGTATTTGGACAGGGAATGAGCAGTTCTTC.

V gene TRBV7-2 combines with J gene TRBJ2-2; no clear D. CDR1 and CDR2 (germline): SGHTA, FQGNSA. Trimming removed 5 bases at V and 6 bases at J, with 13 bases between. The length of the CDR3 is 14 residues. The CDR3 spells CASSLFWVSGELFF. The CDR3 DNA is TGTGCCAGCAGCCTCTTCTGGGTATCCGGGGAGCTGTTTTTT.

This chain links TRBV28 with TRBJ1-5; D unclear. This CDR3 has 12 amino acids. Germline V lookup: CDR1 MDHEN, CDR2 SYDVKM. The germline V and J ends were trimmed by 6 bases and 9 bases, with 12 bases remaining between them. The CDR3, as DNA: TGTGCCAGCAGCTCCCCACTGCCGCCCCAGCATTTT. This gives the protein CASSSPLPPQHF.

The chain has TRBV7-3 and TRBJ2-2; perhaps D is TRBD1 or TRBD2 (5 bases each). With 5 bases removed from V and 1 base from J, the gap between germline ends came to 8 bases. In germline, CDR1 is SGHTA, CDR2 FQGTGA. The CDR3 is 14 residues long. CDR3 amino acids: CASSRGRNTGELFF. The CDR3 nucleotides read TGTGCCAGCAGCCGGGGCCGGAACACCGGGGAGCTGTTTTTT.

The genes are TRBV27 and TRBJ2-7; tentatively, D is TRBD1 or TRBD2 (5 bases each). The germline V and J ends were trimmed by 0 bases and 4 bases, with 16 bases remaining between them. Germline CDR1 and CDR2: MNHEY and SMNVEV (reference sequence). CDR3 length: 16 residues. As DNA, the CDR3 is TGTGCCAGCAGTTTATCGTCGGGACCGCCGCATTACGAGCAGTACTTC. This encodes CASSLSSGPPHYEQYF.

The rearrangement joins TRBV6-5 to TRBJ2-2, with D possibly matching TRBD1 (5 bases). The CDR3 sequence is 16 residues long. CDR1 and CDR2 (germline): MNHEY, SVGAGI. V was cut by 4 bases and J by 0 bases, with 12 bases left in between. The CDR3, as DNA: TGTGCCAGCAGTTCTGGGGCTCGGGCGAACACCGGGGAGCTGTTTTTT. Amino acids: CASSSGARANTGELFF.